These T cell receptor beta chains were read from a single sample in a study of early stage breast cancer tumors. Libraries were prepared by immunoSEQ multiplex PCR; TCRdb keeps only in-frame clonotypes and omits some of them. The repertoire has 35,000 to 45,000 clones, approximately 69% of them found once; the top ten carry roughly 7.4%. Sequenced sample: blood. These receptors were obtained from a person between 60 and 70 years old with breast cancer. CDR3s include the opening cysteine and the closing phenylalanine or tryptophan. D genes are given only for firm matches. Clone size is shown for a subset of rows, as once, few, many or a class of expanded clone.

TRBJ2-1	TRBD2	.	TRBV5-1	CASSFARRGGNEQFF	TGCGCCAGCAGCTTCGCCCGGCGGGGGGGAAATGAGCAGTTCTTC
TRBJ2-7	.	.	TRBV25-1	CASSEYRDRQYF	TGTGCCAGCAGTGAATATAGAGACAGGCAGTACTTC
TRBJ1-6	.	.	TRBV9	CASTRRGDNSPLHF	TGTGCCAGCACCCGGAGAGGAGATAATTCACCCCTCCACTTT
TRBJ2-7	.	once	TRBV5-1	CASSLGGSGASYEQYF	TGCGCCAGCAGCCTCGGGGGGTCAGGGGCCTCCTACGAGCAGTACTTC
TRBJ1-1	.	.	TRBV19	CASSIVTGNTEAFF	TGTGCCAGTAGTATAGTAACAGGGAACACTGAAGCTTTCTTT
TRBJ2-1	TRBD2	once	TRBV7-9	CARSPLAGAWNEQFF	TGTGCCAGAAGCCCCCTTGCGGGAGCATGGAATGAGCAGTTCTTC
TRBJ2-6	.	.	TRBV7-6	CASSLRRGIELSGANVLTF	TGTGCCAGCAGCTTAAGGAGAGGTATAGAACTCTCTGGGGCCAACGTCCTGACTTTC
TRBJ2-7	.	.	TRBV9	CASSLTTSYEQYF	TGTGCCAGCAGCCTTACGACCAGCTACGAGCAGTACTTC
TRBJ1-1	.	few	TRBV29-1	CSVGYSFYSNTEAFF	TGCAGCGTTGGCTACAGCTTTTATTCGAACACTGAAGCTTTCTTT
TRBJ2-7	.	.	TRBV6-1	CASSERGGSSYEQYF	TGTGCCAGCAGCGAGAGGGGGGGAAGCTCCTACGAGCAGTACTTC
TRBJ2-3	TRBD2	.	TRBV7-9	CASSPSSGRTDTQYF	TGTGCCAGCAGCCCCTCCAGCGGGAGGACAGATACGCAGTATTTT